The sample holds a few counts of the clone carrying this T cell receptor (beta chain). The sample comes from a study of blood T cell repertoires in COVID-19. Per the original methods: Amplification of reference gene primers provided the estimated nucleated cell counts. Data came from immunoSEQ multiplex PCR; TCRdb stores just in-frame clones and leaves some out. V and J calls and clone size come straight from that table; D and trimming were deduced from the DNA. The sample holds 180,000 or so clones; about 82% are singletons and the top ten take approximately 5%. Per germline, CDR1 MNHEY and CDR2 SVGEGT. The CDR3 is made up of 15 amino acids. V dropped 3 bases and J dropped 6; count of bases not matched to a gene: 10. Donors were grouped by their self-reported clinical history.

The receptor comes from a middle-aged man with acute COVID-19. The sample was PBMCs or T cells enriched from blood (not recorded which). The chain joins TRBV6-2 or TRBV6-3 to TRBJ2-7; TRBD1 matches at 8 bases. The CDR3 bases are TGTGCCAGCAGTTATCTTCGGACAGGGCTGAGCGAGCAGTACTTC. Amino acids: CASSYLRTGLSEQYF.